Each of the 5 T cell receptor beta chains below was sequenced from the same sample in a study of blood T cell repertoires in COVID-19. Sequencing used immunoSEQ multiplex PCR; TCRdb keeps in-frame clones, though not all of them. The sample yields approximately 170,000 clones, around 85% seen once. The sample comprised peripheral blood. These receptors originate from a man aged 80 or over with COVID-19, enrolled during active disease.

The chain combines TRBV15 with TRBJ2-7; perhaps TRBD2 as D (6 bases). The CDR3 has 18 residues. The germline V gene encodes CDR1 LNHNV and CDR2 YYDKDF (reference sequence). V lost 2 bases and J 3 bases, leaving 23 bases between the germline ends. The CDR3 DNA follows: TGTGCCACCAGCAGACGCCGGCGGAGGGCAGGGAATGGCTACGAGCAGTACTTC. As protein: CATSRRRRRAGNGYEQYF.

The count of this clone is one. V gene TRBV9 combines with J gene TRBJ2-3, with a possible D match to TRBD2 (6 bases). Trimming removed 6 bases at V and 4 bases at J, with 21 bases between. In germline, CDR1 is SGDLS, CDR2 YYNGEE. The CDR3 runs 16 residues. The CDR3 reads CASTPRGTSAPDTQYF. Here the CDR3 DNA reads TGTGCCAGCACCCCCCGGGGGACCAGTGCCCCAGATACGCAGTATTTT.

This sequence joins TRBV5-1 and TRBJ1-2; TRBD1 might be the D (6 bases). The CDR3 totals 15 residues. Deletions cut 3 bases from V and 5 bases from J, with 17 bases between. CDR1 is SGHRS and CDR2 is YFSETQ in the germline V gene. The CDR3 region has the DNA TGCGCCAGCAGCTCAGGGACACCCGGGCTTTATGGCTACACCTTC. Translation: CASSSGTPGLYGYTF.

The rearrangement links TRBV7-2 to TRBJ1-5, with 10 bases that match TRBD1. This CDR3 is 16 amino acids long. V dropped 2 bases and J dropped 3; count of bases not matched to a gene: 4. The germline V gene has CDR1 SGHTA and CDR2 FQGNSA. CDR3 protein: CASSLMTGGLNQPQHF. The CDR3 DNA reads as TGTGCCAGCAGCTTAATGACAGGGGGCCTCAATCAGCCCCAGCATTTT.

The chain joins TRBV3-1 (or the pseudogene TRBV3-2) to TRBJ1-4, with D possibly matching TRBD1 (6 bases). This CDR3 is 12 amino acids long. The germline V gene has CDR1 LGHDT and CDR2 YNNKEL (reference sequence). V was shortened by 0 bases and J by 10 bases, with 6 bases between the two germline ends. CDR3 DNA: TGTGCCAGCAGCCAAGAAGGGGGAAAACTGTTTTTT. The encoded protein is CASSQEGGKLFF.